The T cell receptor (beta chain) under discussion was sequenced for a study of blood T cell repertoires in COVID-19. Study-level background: T cells, B-cell-depleted T cells, or PBMCs provided the cDNA or gDNA that served as material.

Sequenced by immunoSEQ multiplex PCR; TCRdb stores in-frame clones only, minus some. The sample shows approximately 55,000 clones, around nine tenths of them seen only once. The TCR sequence derives from a man aged 50 or older with active COVID-19. Sequenced material: peripheral blood.

The CDR3 coding sequence is TGCGCCAGCAGCACGACAGAGCATGAGCAGTTCTTC. Residues: CASSTTEHEQFF. The V and J genes are TRBV5-1 and TRBJ2-1; tentative D call: TRBD1 (5 bases). This CDR3 spans 12 amino acids. Germline-derived CDR1 and CDR2 are SGHRS and YFSETQ. V lost 4 bases and J lost 8, with 10 bases in between.